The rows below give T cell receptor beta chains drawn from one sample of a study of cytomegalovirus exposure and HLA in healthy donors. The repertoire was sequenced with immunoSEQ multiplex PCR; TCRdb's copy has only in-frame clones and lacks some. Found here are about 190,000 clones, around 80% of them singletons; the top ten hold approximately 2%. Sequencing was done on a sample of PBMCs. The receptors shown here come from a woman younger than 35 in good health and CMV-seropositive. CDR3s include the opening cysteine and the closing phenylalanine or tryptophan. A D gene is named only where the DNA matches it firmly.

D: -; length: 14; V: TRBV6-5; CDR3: CASRPSYLNTEAFF
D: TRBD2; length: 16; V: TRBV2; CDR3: CASSEESGGETDTQYF
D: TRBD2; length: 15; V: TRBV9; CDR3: CASSEAGGSSYEQYF
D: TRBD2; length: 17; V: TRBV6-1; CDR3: CASSARAGGSAKNIQYF
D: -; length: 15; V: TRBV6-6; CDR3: CASSYSKWSHTEAFF
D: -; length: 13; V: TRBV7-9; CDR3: CASIGAAYNEQFF
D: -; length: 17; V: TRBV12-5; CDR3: CASGLNTYRVRGRGYTF
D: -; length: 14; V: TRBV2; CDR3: CASPGTIPDRDQYF
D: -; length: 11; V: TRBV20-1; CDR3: CSVLSADTQYF
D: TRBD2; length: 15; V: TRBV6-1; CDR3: CASRRLQRGQETQYF
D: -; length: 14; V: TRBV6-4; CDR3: CASSDRGSTDTQYF
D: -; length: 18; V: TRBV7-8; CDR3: CASSLERFRGQQTYGYTF
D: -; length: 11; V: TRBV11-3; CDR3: CASRAGTEAFF
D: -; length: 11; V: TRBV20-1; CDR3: CSARGQSEAFF
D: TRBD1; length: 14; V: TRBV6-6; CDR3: CASTPTGANYGYTF
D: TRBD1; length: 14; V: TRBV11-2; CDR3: CASSWRDRGYEQYF
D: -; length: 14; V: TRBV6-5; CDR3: CASSISGAHTEAFF
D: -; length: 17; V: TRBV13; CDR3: CASGDSNRGSSTDTQYF
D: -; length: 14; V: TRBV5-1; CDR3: CASREGLDGFGYTF
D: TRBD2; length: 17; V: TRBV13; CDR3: CASSSTSLAGGQETQYF
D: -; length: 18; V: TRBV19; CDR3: CASSLLNTVGGYNTEAFF
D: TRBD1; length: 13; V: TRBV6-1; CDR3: CASADRAESPLHF
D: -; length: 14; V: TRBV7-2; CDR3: CASSLGQDAGELFF
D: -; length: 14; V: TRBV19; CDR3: CASSIREMDQPQHF
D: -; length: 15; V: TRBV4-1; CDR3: CASSQGRGRDGRTFF
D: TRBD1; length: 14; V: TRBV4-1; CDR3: CASRGQGNTGELFF
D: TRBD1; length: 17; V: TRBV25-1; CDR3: CASSGHVGTGAGYGYTF
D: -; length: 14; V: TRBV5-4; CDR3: CAGSLVLGDYGYTF
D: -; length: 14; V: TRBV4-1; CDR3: CASRVGHDTDTQYF
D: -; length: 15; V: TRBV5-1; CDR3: CASSLGLQKDYGYTF
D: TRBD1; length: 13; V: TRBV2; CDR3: CASSLDRGNEQFF
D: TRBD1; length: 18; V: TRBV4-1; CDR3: CASSHNIGQGGYTGELFF
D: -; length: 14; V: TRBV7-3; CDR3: CASSPGGNTGELFF
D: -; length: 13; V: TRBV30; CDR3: CAWSRDFTTEAFF
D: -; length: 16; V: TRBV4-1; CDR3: CASSQERGAGADTQYF
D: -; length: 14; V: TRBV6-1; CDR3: CASRPAGAVSPLHF